This TCR beta chain appears in the sequencing data of a study of T cells in tuberculosis. The CDR3 sequence is 15 residues long. Germline lookup yields CDR1 LGHNA and CDR2 YSLEER. V lost 5 bases, J lost 4 bases, and 10 bases stayed unmatched. This clone was recorded once. Clones were sequenced by immunoSEQ multiplex PCR, and TCRdb holds only the in-frame ones, with some missing. The sample records some 41,000 clones, almost 95% being singletons. This chain uses TRBV4-3 with TRBJ1-1, with 7 bases that match TRBD1. The clonotype was recovered from a donor aged 10 to 29 with latent tuberculosis or without tuberculosis infection. Some clones in this sample may be carry-over from other donors' samples. The source material was PBMCs. The DNA of the CDR3 is TGCGCCAGCAGCACAAGACAGGGTGGAGGCACTGAAGCTTTCTTT. Amino acid sequence: CASSTRQGGGTEAFF.